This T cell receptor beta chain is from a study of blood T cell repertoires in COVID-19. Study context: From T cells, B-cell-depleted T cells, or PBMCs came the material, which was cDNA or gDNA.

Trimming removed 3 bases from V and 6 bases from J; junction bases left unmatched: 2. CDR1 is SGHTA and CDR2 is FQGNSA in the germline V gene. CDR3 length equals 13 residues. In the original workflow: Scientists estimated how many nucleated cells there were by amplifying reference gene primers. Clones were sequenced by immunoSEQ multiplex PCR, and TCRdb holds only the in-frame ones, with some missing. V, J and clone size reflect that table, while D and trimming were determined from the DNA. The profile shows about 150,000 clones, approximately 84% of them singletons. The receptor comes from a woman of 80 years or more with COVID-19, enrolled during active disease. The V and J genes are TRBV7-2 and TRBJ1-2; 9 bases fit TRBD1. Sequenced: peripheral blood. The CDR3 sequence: CASSLTGGNGYTF. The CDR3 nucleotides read TGTGCCAGCAGCTTGACAGGGGGGAATGGCTACACCTTC.